This T cell receptor beta chain was captured by sequencing in a study of OX40 agonist ivuxolimab in advanced cancers. Repertoires were generated with immunoSEQ multiplex PCR, while TCRdb's copy carries only in-frame clones and drops some. The sample has roughly 6,800 clones; more than 75% are singletons. Germline trimming cut 3 bases from V and 2 bases from J; bases unmatched to any gene: 3. The CDR3 runs 15 residues. Germline-derived CDR1 and CDR2 are SGHRS and YFSETQ. This clonotype originated in an adult with an advanced solid tumor such as melanoma, head and neck, liver or kidney cancer. This specimen consisted of CD4+ or CD8+ T cells sorted from blood, obtained in a trial of the OX40 agonist ivuxolimab. The chain couples TRBV5-1 to TRBJ2-1; 9 positions agree with TRBD2. CDR3 sequence: CASSWVAGAYNEQFF. CDR3 in DNA: TGCGCCAGCAGCTGGGTAGCGGGGGCCTACAATGAGCAGTTCTTC.